This passage covers 18 T cell receptor beta chains from one sample sequenced in a study of cytomegalovirus exposure and HLA in healthy donors. Measured with immunoSEQ multiplex PCR; TCRdb has only the in-frame clones, and not every one. The table lists approximately 300,000 clones, roughly nine tenths of them singletons. The sample consisted of PBMCs. The receptors were sampled from a woman in her thirties in good health and CMV-seropositive.

This clone was counted a single time. The chain couples TRBV5-1 to TRBJ2-1; 8 bases are shared with TRBD1. Losses at the gene ends were 4 bases for V and 4 bases for J; bases not matched to a gene: 7. The V gene's germline CDR1 is SGHRS and CDR2 YFSETQ. This CDR3 region has 15 residues. DNA of the CDR3: TGCGCCAGCAGCAGGACAGGGCAGCAGTACAATGAGCAGTTCTTC. Encoded protein: CASSRTGQQYNEQFF.

The chain joins TRBV4-1 to TRBJ1-1; 7 bases agree with TRBD1. CDR1 is MGHRA, CDR2 YSYEKL, per germline. Trimming cost V 2 bases and J 0 bases; bases outside gene matches: 9. The length of the CDR3 is 17 residues. The CDR3 spells CASSQSQGNAVNTEAFF. The CDR3 nucleotides are TGCGCCAGCAGCCAATCACAGGGGAACGCGGTGAACACTGAAGCTTTCTTT.

This clone was counted once. CDR3 DNA sequence: TGTGCCAGTGGGCGAGCGGGAGGTTCTTACGAGCAGTACTTC. Translated: CASGRAGGSYEQYF. The genes are TRBV18 and TRBJ2-7; 9 bases are shared with TRBD2. V was pared by 9 bases and J by 4 bases, with 10 bases of the junction left unmatched. This CDR3 comprises 14 residues. Germline CDR1 reads KGHSH; CDR2 reads LQKENI.

The rearrangement joins TRBV5-1 to TRBJ2-7; possibly TRBD1 for D (6 bases). CDR1 is SGHRS, CDR2 YFSETQ, per germline. The CDR3 is 14 amino acids. V was pared by 4 bases and J by 3 bases, with 14 bases between. The CDR3 region has the DNA TGCGCCAGCAGCACTTACGGGACAATCTACGAGCAGTACTTC. This codes for CASSTYGTIYEQYF.

This chain joins TRBV10-2 and TRBJ2-7, with D possibly called TRBD1 or TRBD2 (5 bases each). With 8 bases removed from V and 3 bases from J, the gap between germline ends came to 8 bases. The CDR3 runs to 11 residues. From germline, CDR1 is WSHSY and CDR2 SAAADI. The CDR3 sequence: CASWDVYEQYF. CDR3 sequence (DNA): TGCGCCAGCTGGGACGTCTACGAGCAGTACTTC.

V usage is TRBV7-2 and J usage is TRBJ2-3, with 8 bases identical to TRBD2. The V and J ends lost 3 bases and 2 bases, in that order; junction bases with no gene match: 1. The CDR3 extends over 14 amino acids. The germline gives CDR1 SGHTA, CDR2 FQGNSA. This CDR3 reads CASSLGLDTDTQYF. The CDR3 coding sequence is TGTGCCAGCAGCTTGGGACTAGACACAGATACGCAGTATTTT.

This chain joins TRBV27 and TRBJ2-7; D might be TRBD2 (6 bases). Trimming took 2 bases from V and 0 from J, leaving 14 bases between them. The CDR3 has 16 amino acids. The germline CDR1 and CDR2 sequences are MNHEY and SMNVEV (reference sequence). CDR3 in DNA: TGTGCCAGCAGTTTAGGGTTAGCGGTATCCTCCTACGAGCAGTACTTC. This translates into CASSLGLAVSSYEQYF.

This sequence joins TRBV19 and TRBJ2-5, with 7 nucleotides matching TRBD1. There are 15 residues in the CDR3. Germline CDR1 reads LNHDA; CDR2 reads SQIVND (reference sequence). J gave up 1 base and V 1 base, and 3 bases lay outside the gene matches. CDR3 sequence: CASSIGGQLQETQYF. The CDR3 bases are TGTGCCAGTAGTATAGGGGGACAGCTCCAAGAGACCCAGTACTTC.

The chain has TRBV7-7 and TRBJ2-7; D remains ambiguous. CDR3 length: 13 amino acids. Trimming left V 8 bases short and J 0 bases short, with 11 bases between. CDR1 is SSHAT, CDR2 FNYEAQ, per germline (reference sequence). DNA for the CDR3: TGTGCCAGCGTCCAGCTAAACTCCTACGAGCAGTACTTC. Encoded protein: CASVQLNSYEQYF. The variable domain in full, with the rest retrieved from reference TRBV7-7 and TRBJ2-7, is GAGVSQSPRYKVTKRGQDVTLRCDPISSHATLYWYQQALGQGPEFLTYFNYEAQPDKSGLPSDRFSAERPEGSISTLTIQRTEQRDSAMYRCASVQLNSYEQYFGPGTRLTVT.

The chain uses TRBV7-2 and TRBJ2-4, with 14 nucleotides matching TRBD2. The V gene's germline CDR1 is SGHTA and CDR2 FQGNSA. The junction had 11 bases not matched to a gene; V was cut back by 0 bases and J by 7 bases. This CDR3 spans 19 amino acids. The CDR3 nucleotides read TGTGCCAGCAGCTTAGCGCTTTTCGGACTAGCGGGGGGAGACAACATTCAGTACTTC. The encoded protein is CASSLALFGLAGGDNIQYF.

V gene TRBV7-9 combines with J gene TRBJ2-2; the match to TRBD1 covers 12 bases. This CDR3 has 18 amino acids. Trimming cost V 1 base and J 4 bases; bases outside gene matches: 7. In germline, CDR1 is SEHNR, CDR2 FQNEAQ (reference sequence). The CDR3 region is CASSLVGTGGVITGELFF. DNA of the CDR3: TGTGCCAGCAGCTTAGTTGGGACAGGGGGCGTAATCACCGGGGAGCTGTTTTTT.

The chain uses TRBV9 and TRBJ2-5; 7 positions agree with TRBD2. J was trimmed by 3 bases and V by 3 bases; bases with no gene match: 5. This CDR3 has 14 residues. Germline CDR1 and CDR2: SGDLS and YYNGEE. The CDR3 reads CASSGGLTKETQYF. The CDR3 DNA is TGTGCCAGCAGCGGGGGACTAACTAAAGAGACCCAGTACTTC.

The gene calls are TRBV19 and TRBJ2-2; 8 nucleotides line up with TRBD1. The ends lost 5 bases at V and 4 bases at J; junction bases unmatched: 6. In germline, CDR1 is LNHDA, CDR2 SQIVND (reference sequence). This CDR3 contains 15 residues. CDR3 in DNA: TGTGCCAGTAGTCCCTCGGACAGGGCCACCGGGGAGCTGTTTTTT. It codes for CASSPSDRATGELFF.

This rearrangement joins TRBV11-2 to TRBJ1-3; D ambiguous. The length of the CDR3 is 16 residues. The germline CDR1 and CDR2 sequences are SGHAT and FQNNGV. V was trimmed by 1 base and J by 0 bases, leaving 10 bases between them. In DNA form, the CDR3 reads TGTGCCAGCAGCTTAGGACGACGATCCTCTGGAAACACCATATATTTT. Its protein product is CASSLGRRSSGNTIYF. Complete variable domain (other parts from reference TRBV11-2 and TRBJ1-3): EAGVAQSPRYKIIEKRQSVAFWCNPISGHATLYWYQQILGQGPKLLIQFQNNGVVDDSQLPKDRFSAERLKGVDSTLKIQPAKLEDSAVYLCASSLGRRSSGNTIYFGEGSWLTVV.

In this sample, this clone turned up a few times. The chain joins TRBV6-5 to TRBJ1-5, with 7 positions matching TRBD1. The CDR3 is made up of 15 amino acids. After removal of 8 bases from V and 4 bases from J, the junction contained 11 bases not matched to a gene. CDR1 and CDR2 from the germline V gene are MNHEY and SVGAGI. The CDR3 DNA sequence: TGTGCCAGCTCATCGCGACAGGGATTGAATCAGCCCCAGCATTTT. Amino acids: CASSSRQGLNQPQHF.

V gene TRBV6-1 combines with J gene TRBJ1-2, with 10 nucleotides matching TRBD1. V trimming: 6 bases; J trimming: 4 bases; junction bases outside the gene matches: 8. The germline V gene has CDR1 MNHNS and CDR2 SASEGT. CDR3 length equals 15 residues. The CDR3 bases are TGTGCCAGCAGCGACCCGGGACAGGGGTTCTATGGCTACACCTTC. This codes for CASSDPGQGFYGYTF.

J is TRBJ1-1 and V is TRBV27; D remains ambiguous. The germline CDR1 and CDR2 sequences are MNHEY and SMNVEV (reference sequence). V lost 0 bases and J 11 bases, leaving 13 bases between the germline ends. CDR3 length: 13 residues. In DNA form, the CDR3 reads TGTGCCAGCAGTTTATCCGCCGGAATCGGGGCTTTCTTT. Translated: CASSLSAGIGAFF.

The genes are TRBV19 and TRBJ2-1, with 13 bases aligning to TRBD2. CDR1 is LNHDA and CDR2 is SQIVND in the germline V gene (reference sequence). V dropped 6 bases and J dropped 5; count of bases not matched to a gene: 13. This CDR3 has 18 amino acids. This CDR3 is CASSSSPPGLAGNNEQFF. CDR3 DNA sequence: TGTGCCAGTAGCTCATCCCCCCCGGGACTAGCGGGGAACAATGAGCAGTTCTTC. Drawing the rest from reference TRBV19 and TRBJ2-1, the complete variable domain is DGGITQSPKYLFRKEGQNVTLSCEQNLNHDAMYWYRQDPGQGLRLIYYSQIVNDFQKGDIAEGYSVSREKKESFPLTVTSAQKNPTAFYLCASSSSPPGLAGNNEQFFGPGTRLTVL.